This entry concerns a single T cell receptor (beta chain). Its specificity is not known. V was clipped by 4 bases and J by 5 bases; unmatched bases: 9. Germline lookup yields CDR1 SGHTA and CDR2 FQGTGA. The CDR3 loop spans 15 amino acids. This sample is drawn from a study of T cell repertoires in cytomegalovirus infection. At the level of the study: Well-studied HLA-B-restricted epitopes and recently identified HLA-C-restricted epitopes of CMV were both used in the study. Carrying CMV and the relevant HLA type showed in public TCR beta signatures. Overall study findings and caveats: Identification of carriers of CMV plus the relevant HLA was performed using cumulative public TCR beta family frequency. HLA-C-restricted, CMV-specific TCR beta clonotypes were dominant ex vivo.

Each CDR3 protein gets one entry after TCRdb re-called the reads with MiXCR. The sample lists under 200,000 distinct CDR3 sequences; roughly 20% were seen once. The sample consisted of CD8+ T cells from cultured PBMCs, taken from culture after CMV antigen stimulation. The TCR sequence derives from a human donor in good health (CMV status not recorded). Some clones in this sample may be carry-over from other donors' samples. The rearrangement links TRBV7-3 to TRBJ2-5; 8 bases fit TRBD2. The CDR3 coding sequence is TGTGCCAGCAGCTCGACGGGGGGGCCAGGGGAGACCCAGTACTTC. Encoded protein: CASSSTGGPGETQYF.